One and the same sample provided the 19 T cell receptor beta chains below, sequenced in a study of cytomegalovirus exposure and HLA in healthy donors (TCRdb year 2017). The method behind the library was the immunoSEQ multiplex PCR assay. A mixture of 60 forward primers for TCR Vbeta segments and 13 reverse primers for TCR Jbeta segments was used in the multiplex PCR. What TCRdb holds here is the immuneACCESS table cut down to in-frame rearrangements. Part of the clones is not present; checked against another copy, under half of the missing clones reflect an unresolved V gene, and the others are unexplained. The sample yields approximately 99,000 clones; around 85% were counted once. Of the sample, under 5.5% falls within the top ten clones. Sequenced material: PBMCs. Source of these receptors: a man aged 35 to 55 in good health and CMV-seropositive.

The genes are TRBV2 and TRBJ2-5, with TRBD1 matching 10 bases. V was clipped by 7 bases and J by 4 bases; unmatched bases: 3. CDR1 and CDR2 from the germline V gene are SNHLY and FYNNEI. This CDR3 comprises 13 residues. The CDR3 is CASMRDRGETQYF. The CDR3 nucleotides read TGTGCCAGCATGCGGGACAGGGGAGAGACCCAGTACTTC.

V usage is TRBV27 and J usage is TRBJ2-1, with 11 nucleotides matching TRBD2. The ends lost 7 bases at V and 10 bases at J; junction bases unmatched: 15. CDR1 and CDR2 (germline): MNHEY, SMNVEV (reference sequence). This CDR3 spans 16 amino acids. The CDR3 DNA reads TGTGCCAGCACCTCCACCGAGGCTAGCGGGAGGAGAGAGCAGTTCTTC. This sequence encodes CASTSTEASGRREQFF.

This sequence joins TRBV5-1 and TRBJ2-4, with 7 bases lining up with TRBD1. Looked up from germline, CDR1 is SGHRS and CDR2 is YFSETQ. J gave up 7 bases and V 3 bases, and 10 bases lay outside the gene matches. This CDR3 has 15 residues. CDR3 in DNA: TGCGCCAGCAGCTCCGGACAGGAAGGTGGGAACATTCAGTACTTC. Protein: CASSSGQEGGNIQYF.

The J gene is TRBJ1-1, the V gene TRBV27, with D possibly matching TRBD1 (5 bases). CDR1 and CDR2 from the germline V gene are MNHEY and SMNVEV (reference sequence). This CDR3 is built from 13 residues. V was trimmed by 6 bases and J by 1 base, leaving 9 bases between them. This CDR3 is CASRAGRNTEAFF. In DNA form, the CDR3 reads TGTGCCAGCAGGGCGGGACGGAACACTGAAGCTTTCTTT.

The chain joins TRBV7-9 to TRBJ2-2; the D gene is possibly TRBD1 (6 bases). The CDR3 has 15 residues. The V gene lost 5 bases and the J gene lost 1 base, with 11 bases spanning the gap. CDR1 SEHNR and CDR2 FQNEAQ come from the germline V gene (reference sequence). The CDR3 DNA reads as TGTGCCAGCAGCCCTCCGACAGGGAACACCGGGGAGCTGTTTTTT. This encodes CASSPPTGNTGELFF.

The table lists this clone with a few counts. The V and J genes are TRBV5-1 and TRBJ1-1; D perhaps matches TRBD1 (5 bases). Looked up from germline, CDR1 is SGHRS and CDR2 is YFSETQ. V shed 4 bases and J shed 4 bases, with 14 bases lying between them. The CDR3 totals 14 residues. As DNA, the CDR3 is TGCGCCAGCAGCCTGGCCGGGGGAGGCACTGAAGCTTTCTTT. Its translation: CASSLAGGGTEAFF.

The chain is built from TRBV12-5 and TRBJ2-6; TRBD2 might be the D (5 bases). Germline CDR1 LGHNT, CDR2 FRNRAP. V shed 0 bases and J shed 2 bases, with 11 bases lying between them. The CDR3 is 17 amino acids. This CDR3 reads CASGLVKGEAGANVLTF. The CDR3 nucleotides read TGTGCTAGTGGTTTGGTAAAGGGAGAGGCTGGGGCCAACGTCCTGACTTTC.

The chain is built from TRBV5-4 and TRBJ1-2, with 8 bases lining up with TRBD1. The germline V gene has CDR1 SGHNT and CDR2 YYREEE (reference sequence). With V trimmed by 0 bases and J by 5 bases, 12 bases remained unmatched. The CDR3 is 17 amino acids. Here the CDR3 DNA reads TGTGCCAGCAGCTTGGCCTTCGGACAGGGAAGTTTTTATGGCTACACCTTC. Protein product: CASSLAFGQGSFYGYTF.

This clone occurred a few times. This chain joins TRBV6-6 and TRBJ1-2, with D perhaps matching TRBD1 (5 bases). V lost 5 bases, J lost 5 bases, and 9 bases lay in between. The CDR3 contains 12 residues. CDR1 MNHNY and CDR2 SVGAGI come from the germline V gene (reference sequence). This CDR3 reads CASSPDSYGYTF. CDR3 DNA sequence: TGTGCCAGCAGTCCCGACAGTTATGGCTACACCTTC.

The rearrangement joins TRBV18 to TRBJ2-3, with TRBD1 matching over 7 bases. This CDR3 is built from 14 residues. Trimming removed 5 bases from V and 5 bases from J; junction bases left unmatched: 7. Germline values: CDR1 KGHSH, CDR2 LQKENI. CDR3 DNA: TGTGCCAGCTCATCCACAGGGGCGAGAGATACGCAGTATTTT. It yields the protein CASSSTGARDTQYF.

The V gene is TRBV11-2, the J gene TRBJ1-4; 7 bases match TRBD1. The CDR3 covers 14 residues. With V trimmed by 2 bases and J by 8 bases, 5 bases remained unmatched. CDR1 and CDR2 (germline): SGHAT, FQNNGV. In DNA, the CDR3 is TGTGCCAGCAGCTTACACAGGGGTGGAGAAAAACTGTTTTTT. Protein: CASSLHRGGEKLFF.

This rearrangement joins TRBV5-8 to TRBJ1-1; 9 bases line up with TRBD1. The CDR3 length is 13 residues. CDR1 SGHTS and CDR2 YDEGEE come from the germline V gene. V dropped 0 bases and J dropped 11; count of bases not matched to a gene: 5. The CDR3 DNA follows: TGTGCCAGCAGCTTGGCCGAGGGGACAGGGGCTTTCTTT. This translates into CASSLAEGTGAFF.

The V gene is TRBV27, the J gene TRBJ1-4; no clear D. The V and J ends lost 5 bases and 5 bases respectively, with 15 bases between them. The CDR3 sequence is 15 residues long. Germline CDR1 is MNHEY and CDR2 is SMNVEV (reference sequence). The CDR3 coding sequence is TGTGCCAGCAGTCGTACCGGGTCCTTAAATGAAAAACTGTTTTTT. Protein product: CASSRTGSLNEKLFF.

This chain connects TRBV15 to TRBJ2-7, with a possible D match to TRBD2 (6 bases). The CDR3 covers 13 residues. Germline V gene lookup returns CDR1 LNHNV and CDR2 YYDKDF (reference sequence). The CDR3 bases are TGTGCTACGGAGGGGACCTACTCCTACGAGCAGTACTTC. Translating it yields CATEGTYSYEQYF.

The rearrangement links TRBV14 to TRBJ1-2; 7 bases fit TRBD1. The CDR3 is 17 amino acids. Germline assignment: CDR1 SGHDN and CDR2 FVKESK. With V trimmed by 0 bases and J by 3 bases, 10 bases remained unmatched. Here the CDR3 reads CASSQDPRQGSYYGYTF. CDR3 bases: TGTGCCAGCAGCCAAGATCCGAGACAGGGCTCCTACTATGGCTACACCTTC.

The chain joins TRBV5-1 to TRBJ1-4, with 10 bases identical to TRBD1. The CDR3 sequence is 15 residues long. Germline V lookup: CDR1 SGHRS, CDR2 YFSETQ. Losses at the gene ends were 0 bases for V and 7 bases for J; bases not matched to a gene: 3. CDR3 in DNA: TGCGCCAGCAGCTTGGGCGGGACAGGGGCTGAAAAACTGTTTTTT. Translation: CASSLGGTGAEKLFF.

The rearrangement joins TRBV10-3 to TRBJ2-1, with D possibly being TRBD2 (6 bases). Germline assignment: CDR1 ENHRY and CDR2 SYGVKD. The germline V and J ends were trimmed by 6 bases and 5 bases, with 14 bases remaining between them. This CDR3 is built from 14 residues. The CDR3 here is CAIRTGTYNNEQFF. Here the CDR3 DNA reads TGTGCCATCAGAACCGGGACTTACAACAATGAGCAGTTCTTC.

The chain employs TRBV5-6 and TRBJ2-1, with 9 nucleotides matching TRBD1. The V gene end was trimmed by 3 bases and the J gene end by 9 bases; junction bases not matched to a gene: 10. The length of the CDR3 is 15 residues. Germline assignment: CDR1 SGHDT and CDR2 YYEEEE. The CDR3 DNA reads TGTGCCAGCAGCTCCGGGACAGGGCGAGGCAGTGAGCAGTTCTTC. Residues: CASSSGTGRGSEQFF.

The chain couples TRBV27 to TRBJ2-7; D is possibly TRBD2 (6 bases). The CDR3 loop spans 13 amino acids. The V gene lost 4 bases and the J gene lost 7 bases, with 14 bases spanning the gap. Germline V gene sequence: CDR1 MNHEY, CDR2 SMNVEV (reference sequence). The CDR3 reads CASSSAGLGEQYF. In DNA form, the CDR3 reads TGTGCCAGCAGTTCGGCGGGACTTGGAGAGCAGTACTTC.